This T cell receptor beta chain was found in a study of shared clonotypes between healthy human individuals. Study context: Three plates each covered CD4 naive and memory; CD8 naive two, CD8 memory one.

In germline, CDR1 is MDHEN, CDR2 SYDVKM. This CDR3 has 14 residues. V was cut by 2 bases and J by 2 bases, with 10 bases left in between. Replicate PCRs run on sorted subsets employed 200 ng DNA, roughly 30,000 T cell genomes. Here immunoSEQ multiplex PCR was the method, and the copy in TCRdb shows in-frame clones only, minus some. The sample shows 2 million to 3 million clones, approximately 94% of them seen only once. The origin of this receptor is a man aged 18 to 29 in good health. Some clones in this sample may be carry-over from other donors' samples. The rearrangement links TRBV28 to TRBJ2-7; D is ambiguous. What was sequenced was naive CD4+ T cells from PBMCs. Subset: CD45RA+ positively selected. The chain's CDR3 is CASSLGWGTYEQYF. CDR3 in DNA: TGTGCCAGCAGTTTAGGGTGGGGAACCTACGAGCAGTACTTC. Combining the CDR3 with reference TRBV28 and TRBJ2-7 gives the whole variable domain DVKVTQSSRYLVKRTGEKVFLECVQDMDHENMFWYRQDPGLGLRLIYFSYDVKMKEKGDIPEGYSVSREKKERFSLILESASTNQTSMYLCASSLGWGTYEQYFGPGTRLTVT.